The clone carrying this TCR beta chain was picked up a small number of times. The sample is drawn from a study of blood T cell repertoires in COVID-19. About the research overall: COVID-19 samples collected from the United States, Italy and Spain covered acute and convalescent phases. The cDNA or gDNA used as material had been derived from T cells, B-cell-depleted T cells, or PBMCs.

Per the authors' pipeline: Reference gene primer amplification gave estimated nucleated cell counts. Some clones are missing from TCRdb's copy, which holds only in-frame ones; the method was immunoSEQ multiplex PCR. V, J and clone size are those of that table, while D and trimming were read from the DNA. The table lists around 180,000 clones, roughly 84% of them singletons. The CDR3 is 14 amino acids. Germline assignment: CDR1 LGHNA and CDR2 YNFKEQ. V lost 3 bases and J 2 bases, leaving 9 bases between the germline ends. Specimen: peripheral blood. This chain links TRBV4-2 with TRBJ2-3, with D tentatively TRBD1 (5 bases). This clonotype was sampled from a man of 80 years or more with COVID-19, enrolled during active disease. The CDR3 loop is CASSHSGNTDTQYF. DNA for the CDR3: TGTGCCAGCAGCCACTCAGGGAACACAGATACGCAGTATTTT.